Described below is a single T cell receptor (beta chain) sequence and its context. Participants' reported clinical history set cohort assignment. Cohort 3 donors were reported recovered after two negative PCRs, clearance, or symptom resolution. Source study methods: Scientists estimated how many nucleated cells there were by amplifying reference gene primers. The protocol was immunoSEQ multiplex PCR, while the TCRdb copy is restricted to in-frame clones and leaves out a portion. Clone size and the V and J calls come from that table; the DNA yielded D and trimming. The sample yields about 380,000 clones, 88% seen once. The source of the sample is a study of blood T cell repertoires in COVID-19. Study-wide context: From T cells, B-cell-depleted T cells, or PBMCs came the material, which was cDNA or gDNA.

The sample taken for sequencing was PBMCs or T cells enriched from blood (not recorded which). The sequence derives from a young woman who had recovered from COVID-19.

The CDR3 spells CASRRMYGQAENEKLFF. The CDR3 nucleotides are TGTGCCAGCAGGAGGATGTACGGACAGGCGGAGAATGAAAAACTGTTTTTT. V gene TRBV2 combines with J gene TRBJ1-4; 7 bases map to TRBD1. V gave up 6 bases and J gave up 5 bases; unmatched junction bases: 15. CDR3 length: 17 residues. Per germline, CDR1 SNHLY and CDR2 FYNNEI.